Listed here are 7 T cell receptor beta chains from one sample, sequenced in a study of identical twins. TCRdb re-analysed the 5' RACE reads in MiXCR, keeping a single row per CDR3 protein. The sample lists about 520,000 distinct CDR3 sequences; around 20% were seen once. These data also featured in a second study, about T cells expressing NK-cell markers.

The sequencing input was CD4+ T cells sorted from blood. The receptors come from a woman younger than 35 in good health.

This clonotype has a count of ten or more. The chain uses TRBV10-3 and TRBJ2-5, with TRBD2 as a possible D gene (6 bases). The CDR3 is made up of 14 amino acids. The V end lost 4 bases, the J end lost 2 bases, and 11 bases lay between the germline ends. Germline loops: CDR1 ENHRY, CDR2 SYGVKD. The CDR3 DNA sequence: TGTGCCATCAGTGCCGGGGGAGAACAAGAGACCCAGTACTTC. Translation gives CAISAGGEQETQYF.

The chain is built from TRBV20-1 and TRBJ1-2, with a weak D call TRBD1 (5 bases). CDR3 size: 13 residues. V dropped 5 bases and J dropped 3 bases, with 13 bases sitting between them. Germline CDR1 DFQATT, CDR2 SNEGSKA (reference sequence). In nucleotides, the CDR3 is TGCAGTGCTCCTAATGACAGAGACTATGGCTACACCTTC. It specifies CSAPNDRDYGYTF.

The chain couples TRBV5-1 to TRBJ2-1, with D possibly TRBD1 on 5 matching bases. Germline-derived CDR1 and CDR2 are SGHRS and YFSETQ. The CDR3 covers 16 residues. V shed 2 bases and J shed 3 bases, with 15 bases lying between them. The CDR3 loop reads CASSFVREPNYNEQFF. The CDR3 nucleotides read TGCGCCAGCAGCTTTGTCAGGGAACCGAACTACAATGAGCAGTTCTTC.

There are a few counts of this clonotype. The chain recombines TRBV28 with TRBJ1-3; 7 bases are a match to TRBD1. The V and J ends lost 8 bases and 0 bases, in that order; junction bases with no gene match: 4. Looked up from germline, CDR1 is MDHEN and CDR2 is SYDVKM. This CDR3 has 14 residues. CDR3 loop: CASRQGNSGNTIYF. Here the CDR3 DNA reads TGTGCCAGCCGACAGGGTAACTCTGGAAACACCATATATTTT.

This clonotype has ten or more counts. The J gene is TRBJ2-5, the V gene TRBV9; D remains unclear. Germline lookup yields CDR1 SGDLS and CDR2 YYNGEE. The CDR3 extends over 14 amino acids. The V gene lost 0 bases and the J gene lost 5 bases, with 11 bases spanning the gap. As DNA, the CDR3 is TGTGCCAGCAGCGTAGGACAAGGCTGGGAGACCCAGTACTTC. Its protein product is CASSVGQGWETQYF.

The chain couples TRBV9 to TRBJ2-7; possibly TRBD1 for D (6 bases). Germline CDR1 SGDLS, CDR2 YYNGEE. Trimming took 3 bases from V and 4 from J, leaving 11 bases between them. The CDR3 loop spans 13 amino acids. The CDR3 DNA reads as TGTGCCAGCAGCGCCGGACAGTTTTACGAGCAGTACTTC. Protein: CASSAGQFYEQYF.

This clonotype was seen more than once but under ten times. The rearrangement uses TRBV5-1 and TRBJ2-7, with D unclear. Germline V lookup: CDR1 SGHRS, CDR2 YFSETQ. Trimming took off 4 bases at V and 3 bases at J, with 14 bases between the two ends. This CDR3 contains 14 residues. CDR3 amino acids: CASSIMEKVYEQYF. The CDR3 coding sequence is TGCGCCAGCAGCATCATGGAGAAGGTCTACGAGCAGTACTTC.